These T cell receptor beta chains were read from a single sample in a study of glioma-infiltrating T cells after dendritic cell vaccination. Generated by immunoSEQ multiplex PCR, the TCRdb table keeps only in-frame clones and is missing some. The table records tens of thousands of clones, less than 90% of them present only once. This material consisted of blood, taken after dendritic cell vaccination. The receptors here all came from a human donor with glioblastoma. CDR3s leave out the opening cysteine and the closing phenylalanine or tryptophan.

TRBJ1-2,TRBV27,ASSLSGQSWGGYT
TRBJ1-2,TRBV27,ASSLIGGDPT
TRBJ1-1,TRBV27,ASSLELYTEAF
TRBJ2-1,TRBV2,ASSDDEGGRDSGHNEQF
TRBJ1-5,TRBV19,ASSIGSGEDNQPQH
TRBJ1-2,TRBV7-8,ASSPRGTGDDGYT
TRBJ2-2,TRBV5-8,ASSFPLAGDDTGELF
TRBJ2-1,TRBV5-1,ASSFGGGSYNEQF
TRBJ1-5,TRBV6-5,ASSDKGNYQPQH
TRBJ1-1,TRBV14,ASSQTTAGSGSF
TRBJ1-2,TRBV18,ASSPETTYGYT
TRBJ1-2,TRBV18,ASSPQDRSYGYT
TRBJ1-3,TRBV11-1,ASSSDRISGNTIY
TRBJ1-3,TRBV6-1,ASTISGNTIY
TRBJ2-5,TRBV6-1,ASSEQTGGAETQY
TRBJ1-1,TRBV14,ASSQDWTENTEAF
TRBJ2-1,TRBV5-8,ASSWTGIGGGEEQF
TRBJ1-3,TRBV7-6,ASSHGTGSGNTIY
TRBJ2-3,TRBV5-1,ASSSDSPSTDTQY
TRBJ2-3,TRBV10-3,AISEYSRANTDTQY
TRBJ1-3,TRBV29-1,SVEQVRSGNTIY
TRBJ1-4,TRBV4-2,ASSQVRTGENEKLF
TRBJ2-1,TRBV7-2,ASSRRTGSSYNEQF
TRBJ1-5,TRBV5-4,ASSLEGVQPQH
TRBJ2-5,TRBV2,ASSLRSGQGNKQY
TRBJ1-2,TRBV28,ASSLQGAGGYT
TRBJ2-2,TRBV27,ASSPPRASGGGGTGELF
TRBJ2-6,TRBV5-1,ASSLLGSGRGSGANVLT
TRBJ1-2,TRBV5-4,ASTGMTGNYGYT
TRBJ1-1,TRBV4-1,ASSPTLYSGGPMNTEAF
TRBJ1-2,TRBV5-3,ARSLNPQGINGYT